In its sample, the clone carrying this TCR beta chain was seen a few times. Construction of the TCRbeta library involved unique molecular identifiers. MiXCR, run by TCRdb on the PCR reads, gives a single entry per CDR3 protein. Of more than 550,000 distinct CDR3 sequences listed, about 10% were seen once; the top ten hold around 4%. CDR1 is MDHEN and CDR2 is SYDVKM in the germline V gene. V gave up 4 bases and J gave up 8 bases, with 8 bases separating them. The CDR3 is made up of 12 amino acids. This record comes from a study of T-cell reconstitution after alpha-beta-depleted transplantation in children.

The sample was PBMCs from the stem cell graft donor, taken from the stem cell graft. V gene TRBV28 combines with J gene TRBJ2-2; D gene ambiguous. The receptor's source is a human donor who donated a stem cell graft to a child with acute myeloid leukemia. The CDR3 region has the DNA TGTGCCAGCAGTTACTTGGAGGGGGAGCTGTTTTTT. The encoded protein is CASSYLEGELFF. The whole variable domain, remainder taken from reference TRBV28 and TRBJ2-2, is DVKVTQSSRYLVKRTGEKVFLECVQDMDHENMFWYRQDPGLGLRLIYFSYDVKMKEKGDIPEGYSVSREKKERFSLILESASTNQTSMYLCASSYLEGELFFGEGSRLTVL.